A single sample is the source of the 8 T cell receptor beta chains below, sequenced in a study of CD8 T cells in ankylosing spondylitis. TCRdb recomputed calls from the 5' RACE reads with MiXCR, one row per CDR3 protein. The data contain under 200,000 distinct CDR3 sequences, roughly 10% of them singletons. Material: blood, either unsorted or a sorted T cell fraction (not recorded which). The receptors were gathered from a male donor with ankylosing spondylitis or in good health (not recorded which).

The CDR3 sequence is CASSFGLAFSTDTQYF. The DNA of the CDR3 is TGTGCCAGCAGTTTTGGGCTAGCGTTTAGCACAGATACGCAGTATTTT. This chain joins TRBV28 and TRBJ2-3, with a possible D match to TRBD2 (6 bases). The V gene's germline CDR1 is MDHEN and CDR2 SYDVKM. The CDR3 is made up of 16 amino acids. V was clipped by 3 bases and J by 0 bases, with 13 bases between them.

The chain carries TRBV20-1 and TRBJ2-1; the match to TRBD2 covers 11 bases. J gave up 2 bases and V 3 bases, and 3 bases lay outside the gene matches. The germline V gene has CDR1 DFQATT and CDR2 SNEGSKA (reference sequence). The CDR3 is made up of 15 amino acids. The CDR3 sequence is CSASSGLAAYNEQFF. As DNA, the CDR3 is TGCAGTGCTAGCTCGGGACTAGCGGCCTACAATGAGCAGTTCTTC.

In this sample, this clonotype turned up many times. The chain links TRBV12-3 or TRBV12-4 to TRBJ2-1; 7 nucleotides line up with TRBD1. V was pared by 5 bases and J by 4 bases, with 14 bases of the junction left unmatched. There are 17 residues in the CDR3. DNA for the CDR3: TGTGCCAGCAGTCGAGTGACAAGGACAGGTAATTACAATGAGCAGTTCTTC. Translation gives CASSRVTRTGNYNEQFF.

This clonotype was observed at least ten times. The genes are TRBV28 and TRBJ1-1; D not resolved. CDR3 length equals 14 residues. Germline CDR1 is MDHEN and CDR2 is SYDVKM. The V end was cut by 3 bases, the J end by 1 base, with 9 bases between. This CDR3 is CASSFGEGNTEAFF. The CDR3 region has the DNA TGTGCCAGCAGTTTTGGGGAAGGGAACACTGAAGCTTTCTTT. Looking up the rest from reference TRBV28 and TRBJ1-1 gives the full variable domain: DVKVTQSSRYLVKRTGEKVFLECVQDMDHENMFWYRQDPGLGLRLIYFSYDVKMKEKGDIPEGYSVSREKKERFSLILESASTNQTSMYLCASSFGEGNTEAFFGQGTRLTVV.

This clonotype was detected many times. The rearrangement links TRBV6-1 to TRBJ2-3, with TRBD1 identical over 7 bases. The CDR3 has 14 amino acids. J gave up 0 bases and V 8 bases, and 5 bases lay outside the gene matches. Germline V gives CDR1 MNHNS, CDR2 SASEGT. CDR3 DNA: TGTGCCAGCCGACAGGGCCTTAGCACAGATACGCAGTATTTT. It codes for CASRQGLSTDTQYF.

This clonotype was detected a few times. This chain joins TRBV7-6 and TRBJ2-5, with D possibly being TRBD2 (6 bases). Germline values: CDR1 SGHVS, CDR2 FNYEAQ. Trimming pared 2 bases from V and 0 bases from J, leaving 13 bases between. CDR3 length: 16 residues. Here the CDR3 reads CASSLSSGPYQETQYF. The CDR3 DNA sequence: TGTGCCAGCAGCTTAAGTAGCGGACCTTACCAAGAGACCCAGTACTTC.

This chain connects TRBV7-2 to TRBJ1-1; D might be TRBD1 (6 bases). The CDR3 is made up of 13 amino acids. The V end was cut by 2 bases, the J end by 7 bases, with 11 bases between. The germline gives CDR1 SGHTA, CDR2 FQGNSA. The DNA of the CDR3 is TGTGCCAGCAGCTTACTGCAGGGGCATGAAGCTTTCTTT. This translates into CASSLLQGHEAFF.

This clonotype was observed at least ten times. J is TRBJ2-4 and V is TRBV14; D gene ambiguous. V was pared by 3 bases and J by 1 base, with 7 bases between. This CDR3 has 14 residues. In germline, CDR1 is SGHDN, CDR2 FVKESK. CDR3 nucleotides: TGTGCCAGCAGCCAGGGTGGGGCCAAAAACATTCAGTACTTC. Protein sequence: CASSQGGAKNIQYF.